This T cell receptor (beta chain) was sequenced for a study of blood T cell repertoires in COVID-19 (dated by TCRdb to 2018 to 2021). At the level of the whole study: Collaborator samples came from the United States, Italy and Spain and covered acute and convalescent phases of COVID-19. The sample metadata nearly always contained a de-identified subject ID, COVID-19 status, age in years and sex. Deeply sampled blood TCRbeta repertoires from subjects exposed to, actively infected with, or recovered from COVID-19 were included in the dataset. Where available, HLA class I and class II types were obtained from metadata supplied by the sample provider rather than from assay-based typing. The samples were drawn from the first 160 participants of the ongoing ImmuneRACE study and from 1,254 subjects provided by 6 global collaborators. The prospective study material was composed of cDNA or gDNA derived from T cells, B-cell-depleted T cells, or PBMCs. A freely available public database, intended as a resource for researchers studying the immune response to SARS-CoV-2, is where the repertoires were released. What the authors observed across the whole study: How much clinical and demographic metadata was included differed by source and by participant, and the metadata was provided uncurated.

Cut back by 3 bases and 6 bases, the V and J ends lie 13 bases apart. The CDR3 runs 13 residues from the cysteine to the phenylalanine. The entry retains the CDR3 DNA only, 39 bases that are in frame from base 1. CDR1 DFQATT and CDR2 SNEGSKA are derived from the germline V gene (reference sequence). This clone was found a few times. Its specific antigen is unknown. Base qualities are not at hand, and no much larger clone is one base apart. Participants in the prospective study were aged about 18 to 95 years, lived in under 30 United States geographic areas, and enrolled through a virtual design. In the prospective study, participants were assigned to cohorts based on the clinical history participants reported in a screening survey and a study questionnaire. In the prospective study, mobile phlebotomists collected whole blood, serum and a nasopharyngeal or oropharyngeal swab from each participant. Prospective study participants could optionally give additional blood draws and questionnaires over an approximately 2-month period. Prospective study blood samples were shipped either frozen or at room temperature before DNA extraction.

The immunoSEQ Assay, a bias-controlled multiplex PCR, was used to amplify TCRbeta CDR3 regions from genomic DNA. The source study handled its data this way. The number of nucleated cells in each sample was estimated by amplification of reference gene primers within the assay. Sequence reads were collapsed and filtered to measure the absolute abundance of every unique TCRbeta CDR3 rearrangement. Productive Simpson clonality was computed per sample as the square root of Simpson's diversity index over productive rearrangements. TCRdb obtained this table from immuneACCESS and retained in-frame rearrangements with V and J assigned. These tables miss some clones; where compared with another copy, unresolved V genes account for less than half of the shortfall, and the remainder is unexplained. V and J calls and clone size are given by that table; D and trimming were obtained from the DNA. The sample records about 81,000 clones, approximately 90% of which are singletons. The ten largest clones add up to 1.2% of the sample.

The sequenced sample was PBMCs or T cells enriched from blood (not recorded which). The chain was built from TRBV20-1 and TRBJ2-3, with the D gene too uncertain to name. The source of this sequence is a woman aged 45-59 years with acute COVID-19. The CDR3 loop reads CSASPRAQDTQYF. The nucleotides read TGCAGTGCTAGTCCCAGAGCACAGGATACGCAGTATTTT.